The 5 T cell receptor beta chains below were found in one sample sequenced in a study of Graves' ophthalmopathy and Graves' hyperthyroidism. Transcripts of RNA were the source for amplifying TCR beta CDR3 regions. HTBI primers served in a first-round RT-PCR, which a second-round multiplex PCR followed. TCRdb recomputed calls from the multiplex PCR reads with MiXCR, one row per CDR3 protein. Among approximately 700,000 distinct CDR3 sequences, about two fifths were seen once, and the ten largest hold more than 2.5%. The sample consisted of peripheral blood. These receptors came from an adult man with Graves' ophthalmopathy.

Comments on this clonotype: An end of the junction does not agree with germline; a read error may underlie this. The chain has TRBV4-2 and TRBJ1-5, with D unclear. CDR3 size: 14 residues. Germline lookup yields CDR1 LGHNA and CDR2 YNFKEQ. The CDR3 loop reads CARSQEYSNQPQHF. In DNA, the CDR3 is TGTGCCCGCAGCCAAGAGTATAGCAATCAGCCCCAGCATTTT.

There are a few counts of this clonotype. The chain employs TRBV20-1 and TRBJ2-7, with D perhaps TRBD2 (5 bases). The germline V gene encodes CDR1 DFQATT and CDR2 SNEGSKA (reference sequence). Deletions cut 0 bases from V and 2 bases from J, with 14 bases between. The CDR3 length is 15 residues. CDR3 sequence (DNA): TGCAGTGCTAGAGACCCCTCGGACGGGGCCTACGAGCAGTACTTC. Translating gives CSARDPSDGAYEQYF.

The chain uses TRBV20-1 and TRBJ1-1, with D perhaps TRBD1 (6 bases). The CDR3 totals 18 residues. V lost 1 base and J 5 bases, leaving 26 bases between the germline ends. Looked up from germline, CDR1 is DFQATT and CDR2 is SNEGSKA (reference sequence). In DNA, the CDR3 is TGCAGTGCTAGAGCCCCAATTACACAGGGTCGAACAGGGACTGAAGCTTTCTTT. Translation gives CSARAPITQGRTGTEAFF.

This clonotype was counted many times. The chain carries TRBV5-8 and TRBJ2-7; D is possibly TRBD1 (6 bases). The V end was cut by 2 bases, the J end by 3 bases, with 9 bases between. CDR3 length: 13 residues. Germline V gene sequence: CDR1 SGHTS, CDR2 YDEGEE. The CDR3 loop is CASSLGTLYEQYF. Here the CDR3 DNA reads TGTGCCAGCAGCTTAGGGACACTCTACGAGCAGTACTTC.

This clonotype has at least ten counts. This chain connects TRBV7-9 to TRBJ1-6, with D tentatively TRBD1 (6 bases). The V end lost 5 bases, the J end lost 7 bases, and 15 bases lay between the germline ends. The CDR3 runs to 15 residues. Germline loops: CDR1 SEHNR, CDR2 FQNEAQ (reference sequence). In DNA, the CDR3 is TGTGCCAGCAGCCGGTTCGGAGGGGGGAATTCACCCCTCCACTTT. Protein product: CASSRFGGGNSPLHF. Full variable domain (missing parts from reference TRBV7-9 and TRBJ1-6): DTGVSQNPRHKITKRGQNVTFRCDPISEHNRLYWYRQTLGQGPEFLTYFQNEAQLEKSRLLSDRFSAERPKGSFSTLEIQRTEQGDSAMYLCASSRFGGGNSPLHFGNGTRLTVT.